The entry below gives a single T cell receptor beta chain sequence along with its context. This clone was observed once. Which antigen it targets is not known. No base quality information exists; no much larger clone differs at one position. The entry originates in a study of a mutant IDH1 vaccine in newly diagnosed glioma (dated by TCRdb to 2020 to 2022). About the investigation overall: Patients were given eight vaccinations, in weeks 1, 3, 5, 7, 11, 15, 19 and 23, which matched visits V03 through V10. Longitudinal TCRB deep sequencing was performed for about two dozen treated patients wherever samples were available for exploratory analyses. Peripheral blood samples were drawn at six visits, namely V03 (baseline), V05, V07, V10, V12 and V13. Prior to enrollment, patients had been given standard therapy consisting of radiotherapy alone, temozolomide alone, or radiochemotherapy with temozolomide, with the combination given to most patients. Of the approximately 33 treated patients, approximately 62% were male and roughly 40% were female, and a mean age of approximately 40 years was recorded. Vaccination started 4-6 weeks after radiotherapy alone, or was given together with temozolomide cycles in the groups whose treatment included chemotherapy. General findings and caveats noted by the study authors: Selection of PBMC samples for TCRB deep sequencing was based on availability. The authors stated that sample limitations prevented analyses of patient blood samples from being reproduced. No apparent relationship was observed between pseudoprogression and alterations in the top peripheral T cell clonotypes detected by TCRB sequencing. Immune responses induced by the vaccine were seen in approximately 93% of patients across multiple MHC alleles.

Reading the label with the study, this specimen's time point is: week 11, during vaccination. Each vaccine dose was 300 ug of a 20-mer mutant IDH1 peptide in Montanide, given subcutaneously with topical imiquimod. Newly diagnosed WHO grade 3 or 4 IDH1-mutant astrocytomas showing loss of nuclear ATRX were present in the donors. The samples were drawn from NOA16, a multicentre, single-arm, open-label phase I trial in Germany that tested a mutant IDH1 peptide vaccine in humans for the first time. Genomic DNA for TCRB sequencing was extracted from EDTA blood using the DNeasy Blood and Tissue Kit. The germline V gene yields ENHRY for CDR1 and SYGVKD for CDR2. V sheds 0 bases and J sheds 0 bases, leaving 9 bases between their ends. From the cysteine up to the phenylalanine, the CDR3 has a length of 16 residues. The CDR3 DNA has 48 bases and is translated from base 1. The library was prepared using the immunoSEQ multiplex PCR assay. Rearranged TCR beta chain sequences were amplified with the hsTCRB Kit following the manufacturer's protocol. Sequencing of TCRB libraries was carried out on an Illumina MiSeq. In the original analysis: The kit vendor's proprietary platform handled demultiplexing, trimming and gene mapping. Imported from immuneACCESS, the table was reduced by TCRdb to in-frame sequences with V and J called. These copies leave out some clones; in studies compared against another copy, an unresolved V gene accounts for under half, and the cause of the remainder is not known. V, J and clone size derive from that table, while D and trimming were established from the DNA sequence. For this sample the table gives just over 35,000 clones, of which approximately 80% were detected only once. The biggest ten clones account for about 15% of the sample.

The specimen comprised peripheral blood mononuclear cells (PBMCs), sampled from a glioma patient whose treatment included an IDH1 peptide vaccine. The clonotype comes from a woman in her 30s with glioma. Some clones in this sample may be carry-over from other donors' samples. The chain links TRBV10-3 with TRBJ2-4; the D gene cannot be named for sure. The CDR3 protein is CAISESVERAKNIQYF. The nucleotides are TGTGCCATCAGTGAGTCTGTAGAAAGAGCCAAAAACATTCAGTACTTC.